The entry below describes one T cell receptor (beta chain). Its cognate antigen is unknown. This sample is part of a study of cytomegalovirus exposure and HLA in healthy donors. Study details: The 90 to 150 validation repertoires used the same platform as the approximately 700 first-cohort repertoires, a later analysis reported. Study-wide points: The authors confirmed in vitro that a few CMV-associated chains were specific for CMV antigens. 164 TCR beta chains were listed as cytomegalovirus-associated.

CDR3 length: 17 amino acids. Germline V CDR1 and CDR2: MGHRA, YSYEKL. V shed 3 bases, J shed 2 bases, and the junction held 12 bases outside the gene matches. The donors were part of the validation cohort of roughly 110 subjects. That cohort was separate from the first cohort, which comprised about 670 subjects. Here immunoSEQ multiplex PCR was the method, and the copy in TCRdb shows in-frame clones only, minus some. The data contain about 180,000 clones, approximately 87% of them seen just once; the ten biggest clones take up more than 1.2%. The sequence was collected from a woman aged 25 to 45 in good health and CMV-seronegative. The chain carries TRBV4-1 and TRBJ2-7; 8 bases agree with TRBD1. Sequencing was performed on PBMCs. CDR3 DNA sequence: TGCGCCAGCAGCCAGATTCCAGGACAGGGACTGACCTACGAGCAGTACTTC. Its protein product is CASSQIPGQGLTYEQYF.